The 22 T cell receptor beta chains in this list originate from one sample, sequenced in a study of T cells in Graves' hyperthyroidism and ophthalmopathy. Authors of the study amplified TCR beta CDR3 regions from RNA transcripts. With the HTBI primer set, the TCR CDR3 went through a first round of RT-PCR. TCRdb re-analysed the multiplex PCR reads in MiXCR, keeping a single row per CDR3 protein. The top ten clones hold over 6% of a sample with around 600,000 distinct CDR3 sequences, more than 13% of them seen once. The sample was blood. These TCRs come from a woman aged 18-30 years with Graves' ophthalmopathy.

In its sample, this clonotype was seen a few times. The chain has TRBV10-2 and TRBJ2-1, with TRBD2 matching over 7 bases. Germline V CDR1 and CDR2: WSHSY, SAAADI. The trim removed 8 bases at V and 9 bases at J, leaving 4 bases unmatched. The CDR3 totals 11 residues. In DNA form, the CDR3 reads TGCGCCAGCGGGAGGGGAGGTGAGCAGTTCTTC. Its translation is CASGRGGEQFF.

This clonotype came up many times. This chain connects TRBV12-3 or TRBV12-4 to TRBJ1-6; 8 bases map to TRBD1. V was pared by 6 bases and J by 0 bases, with 10 bases of the junction left unmatched. The CDR3 is 18 residues long. CDR3 sequence reads: CASSSDRGGDSYNSPLHF. The CDR3 DNA reads as TGTGCCAGCAGCTCTGACAGGGGAGGGGACTCCTATAATTCACCCCTCCACTTT.

V is TRBV5-1 and J is TRBJ1-6; D is possibly TRBD1 (6 bases). V was shortened by 5 bases and J by 8 bases, with 14 bases between the two germline ends. The CDR3 is 14 amino acids. CDR1 and CDR2 (germline): SGHRS, YFSETQ. The CDR3 coding sequence is TGCGCCAGCAGTGCCAGGGGTATTGATTCACCCCTCCACTTT. It yields the protein CASSARGIDSPLHF.

The table lists this clonotype with many counts. J is TRBJ2-1 and V is TRBV7-2; D unresolved. The CDR3 covers 15 residues. Germline V gene sequence: CDR1 SGHTA, CDR2 FQGNSA. Trimming cost V 1 base and J 2 bases, with 9 bases left between them. CDR3 coding DNA: TGTGCCAGCAGCTTAGAATACGGTACCTACAATGAGCAGTTCTTC. It is translated as CASSLEYGTYNEQFF.

Notes on this clonotype: This sequence may be a read error, since a much larger clone differs from it by one base. The chain links TRBV12-3 or TRBV12-4 to TRBJ2-1; 11 bases map to TRBD2. The CDR3 runs 15 residues. CDR3 sequence reads: CASSLAGGPHSEQFF. CDR3 in DNA: TGTGCCAGCAGCTTAGCGGGAGGGCCGCACAGTGAGCAGTTCTTC.

The chain couples TRBV2 to TRBJ1-6, with 9 bases matching TRBD1. V shed 6 bases, J shed 10 bases, and the junction held 4 bases outside the gene matches. Germline V lookup: CDR1 SNHLY, CDR2 FYNNEI. This CDR3 has 13 amino acids. The CDR3 reads CASRGQGGSPLHF. The CDR3 nucleotides are TGTGCCAGCAGGGGACAGGGAGGGTCACCCCTCCACTTT.

This chain joins TRBV3-1 and TRBJ2-1; 14 nucleotides align to TRBD2. V dropped 1 base and J dropped 6; count of bases not matched to a gene: 2. The germline V gene encodes CDR1 LGHDT and CDR2 YNNKEL (reference sequence). The CDR3 runs to 16 residues. CDR3 residues: CASSQGLAGGPNEQFF. DNA for the CDR3: TGTGCCAGCAGCCAAGGACTAGCGGGAGGGCCCAATGAGCAGTTCTTC.

In its sample, this clonotype was seen many times. The chain links TRBV20-1 to TRBJ2-3, with 11 bases matching TRBD2. This CDR3 spans 14 amino acids. In germline, CDR1 is DFQATT, CDR2 SNEGSKA (reference sequence). Germline trimming cut 3 bases from V and 5 bases from J; bases unmatched to any gene: 4. The CDR3 loop is CSASFGLAGDTQYF. In nucleotides, the CDR3 is TGCAGTGCTAGCTTCGGACTAGCGGGAGATACGCAGTATTTT.

This clonotype was seen ten or more times. The rearrangement links TRBV6-1 to TRBJ2-2; D not certain. This CDR3 region has 18 residues. V was shortened by 5 bases and J by 1 base, with 20 bases between the two germline ends. Per the germline V gene, CDR1 is MNHNS and CDR2 is SASEGT. This CDR3 reads CASSPSDRVAVNTGELFF. The DNA of the CDR3 is TGTGCCAGCAGTCCATCCGATAGGGTCGCCGTGAACACCGGGGAGCTGTTTTTT.

With respect to this clonotype: With a much larger clone just one base away, this may be a read error. This chain links TRBV11-2 with TRBJ2-7; weak D call: TRBD1 (6 bases). Germline CDR1 reads SGHAT; CDR2 reads FQNNGV. The CDR3 has 14 amino acids. CDR3 nucleotide sequence: TGTGTCAGCGGCAGGGGTCACAGCTCCTACGAGCAGTACTTC. Residues: CVSGRGHSSYEQYF. Based on the CDR3 plus reference TRBV11-2 and TRBJ2-7, the full variable domain is EAGVAQSPRYKIIEKRQSVAFWCNPISGHATLYWYQQILGQGPKLLIQFQNNGVVDDSQLPKDRFSAERLKGVDSTLKIQPAKLEDSAVYLCVSGRGHSSYEQYFGPGTRLTVT.

Note on this clonotype: A read error may be the cause here, since a much bigger clone is one base away. The chain recombines TRBV2 with TRBJ1-2; D possibly corresponds to TRBD1 (5 bases). The CDR3 consists of 15 residues. V dropped 4 bases and J dropped 4 bases, with 16 bases sitting between them. Germline-derived CDR1 and CDR2 are SNHLY and FYNNEI. Here the CDR3 DNA reads TGTGCCAGCAGTGGCGGGTACAGGCCCAGCTATGGCTACACCTTC. It is translated as CASSGGYRPSYGYTF.

This clonotype was found many times. The chain is built from TRBV12-3 or TRBV12-4 and TRBJ2-2; D ambiguous. This CDR3 is built from 14 residues. The V end was cut by 7 bases, the J end by 6 bases, with 15 bases between. CDR3: CASTPWVAPGELFF. CDR3 nucleotide sequence: TGTGCCAGCACCCCATGGGTGGCCCCCGGGGAGCTGTTTTTT.

This clonotype has ten or more counts. The V and J genes are TRBV30 and TRBJ1-2; D gene unclear. Germline V gene sequence: CDR1 GTSNPN, CDR2 SVGIG (reference sequence). This CDR3 contains 15 residues. V was trimmed by 1 base and J by 8 bases, leaving 20 bases between them. In DNA, the CDR3 is TGTGCCTGGAGTGGGGGAGAGGGTCCCTTGCGGGGCTACACCTTC. Its translation is CAWSGGEGPLRGYTF.

This clonotype came up many times. This chain uses TRBV7-9 with TRBJ2-7, with TRBD1 as a possible D gene (5 bases). Germline CDR1 SEHNR, CDR2 FQNEAQ (reference sequence). V was shortened by 0 bases and J by 3 bases, with 21 bases between the two germline ends. There are 18 residues in the CDR3. DNA for the CDR3: TGTGCCAGCAGCTTAGCCGCTCGGAATAGGCGACAGCGCTACGAGCAGTACTTC. Amino acids: CASSLAARNRRQRYEQYF.

This clonotype came up many times. The rearrangement links TRBV30 to TRBJ2-7, with a possible D match to TRBD2 (6 bases). V was cut by 3 bases and J by 0 bases, with 9 bases left in between. There are 13 residues in the CDR3. The V gene's germline CDR1 is GTSNPN and CDR2 SVGIG (reference sequence). The CDR3 loop is CAWRAGISYEQYF. CDR3 sequence (DNA): TGTGCCTGGAGGGCGGGGATCTCCTACGAGCAGTACTTC.

The J gene is TRBJ1-1, the V gene TRBV6-5, with no clear D. The CDR3 has 17 amino acids. Germline CDR1 and CDR2: MNHEY and SVGAGI. V dropped 0 bases and J dropped 10 bases, with 24 bases sitting between them. The CDR3 protein is CASSYSPPHKVGSGAFF. For the CDR3, the DNA is TGTGCCAGCAGTTACTCCCCACCCCATAAAGTGGGAAGTGGAGCTTTCTTT.

This clonotype was detected many times. The CDR3 loop reads CASSYADAGIVTYEQYF. As DNA, the CDR3 is TGTGCCAGCAGTTACGCTGATGCCGGGATAGTAACCTACGAGCAGTACTTC. J is TRBJ2-7 and V is TRBV6-6; possible D gene TRBD2, 5 bases. V was trimmed by 2 bases and J by 2 bases, leaving 19 bases between them. The V gene's germline CDR1 is MNHNY and CDR2 SVGAGI (reference sequence). The CDR3 totals 17 residues.

At least ten counts were recorded for this clonotype. The chain recombines TRBV5-1 with TRBJ2-6; D perhaps matches TRBD2 (6 bases). V dropped 4 bases and J dropped 3 bases, with 11 bases sitting between them. In germline, CDR1 is SGHRS, CDR2 YFSETQ. The CDR3 contains 15 residues. The CDR3 loop is CASSPGVNGANVLTF. The DNA of the CDR3 is TGCGCCAGCAGCCCGGGGGTAAATGGGGCCAACGTCCTGACTTTC.

This clonotype came up a few times. The CDR3 DNA follows: TGTGCCAGTAGTGTTCTTGCACCGAACACTGAAGCTTTCTTT. It codes for CASSVLAPNTEAFF. The rearrangement joins TRBV19 to TRBJ1-1; D is uncertain. Germline loops: CDR1 LNHDA, CDR2 SQIVND (reference sequence). This CDR3 is built from 14 residues. V lost 5 bases to trimming and J lost 1 base, with 11 bases between them.

This clonotype came up many times. CDR3 region: CASSSTGALGKLFF. DNA of the CDR3: TGTGCCAGCTCTTCGACAGGGGCTTTGGGAAAACTGTTTTTT. V usage is TRBV28 and J usage is TRBJ1-4; 8 bases agree with TRBD1. Germline V CDR1 and CDR2: MDHEN, SYDVKM. The CDR3 totals 14 residues. V gave up 8 bases and J gave up 10 bases; unmatched junction bases: 12.

This clonotype occurred a few times. A read error may produce the germline difference seen at one junction end. V usage is TRBV20-1 and J usage is TRBJ2-7; D uncertain. The CDR3 is 15 amino acids. Germline V lookup: CDR1 DFQATT, CDR2 SNEGSKA (reference sequence). CDR3 amino acids: CGASLVGQSSYEQYF. CDR3 coding DNA: TGCGGTGCCTCCCTGGTAGGGCAGAGCTCCTACGAGCAGTACTTC.

This clonotype came up many times. The chain has TRBV27 and TRBJ2-7; 7 bases are shared with TRBD2. The V gene's germline CDR1 is MNHEY and CDR2 SMNVEV (reference sequence). This CDR3 spans 16 amino acids. Trimming cost V 4 bases and J 0 bases; bases outside gene matches: 9. Here the CDR3 reads CASSYDSGVSSYEQYF. The CDR3 nucleotides are TGTGCCAGCAGTTACGACAGCGGGGTGAGCTCCTACGAGCAGTACTTC.